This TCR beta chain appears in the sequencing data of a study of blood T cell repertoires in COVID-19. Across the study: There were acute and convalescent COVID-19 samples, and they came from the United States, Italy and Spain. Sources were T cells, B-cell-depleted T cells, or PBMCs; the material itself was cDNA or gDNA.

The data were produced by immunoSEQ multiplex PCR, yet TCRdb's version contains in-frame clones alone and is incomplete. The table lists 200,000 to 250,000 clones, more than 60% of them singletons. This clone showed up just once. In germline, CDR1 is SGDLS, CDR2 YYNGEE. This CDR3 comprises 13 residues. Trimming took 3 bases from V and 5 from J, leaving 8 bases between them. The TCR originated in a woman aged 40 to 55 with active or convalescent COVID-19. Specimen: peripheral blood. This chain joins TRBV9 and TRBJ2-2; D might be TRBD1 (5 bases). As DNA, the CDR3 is TGTGCCAGCAGCGGGCAGGGAACCGGGGAGCTGTTTTTT. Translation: CASSGQGTGELFF.